Detailed here is one TCR beta chain. This clonotype was picked up a small number of times. This clone's antigen is unknown. It has no much larger one-base neighbor in the sample; base qualities were not kept. The time point label of this sample denotes: patch test 2, 6 weeks after DPC sensitization. The treatment or condition tag for this specimen amounts to: therapeutic diphenylcyclopropenone sensitization with weekly scalp DPC. At each patch-test visit, blood was drawn before the patch test was applied. Patients were eligible if aged 18 to 70, diagnosed with alopecia and judged suitable for DPC therapy, and pregnant patients were excluded. Total RNA was isolated from unfractionated whole blood collected in Tempus Blood RNA tubes. This sample was included in a study of human T cells and chemical hapten exposure (dated by TCRdb to about 2021). About the full investigation: For sensitization, 2% DPC in acetone was applied to a 2 cm by 2 cm area of upper inner arm skin. Patient blood was sampled pre-sensitization (week 0) and at 2, 6 and about 24 weeks after DPC sensitization. For TCR sequencing, blood came from about 29 alopecia patients at anywhere from one to four time points (pre-sensitization, 2, 6 and 24 weeks). Patch testing was performed on the upper back with Finn chambers containing 0.01% DPC, and the patch tests were scored after 6 days according to International Contact Dermatitis Research Group standards. This study followed changes in the peripheral blood TCR repertoire in vivo during primary and secondary sensitization of alopecia patients to the hapten diphenylcyclopropenone (DPC). Libraries were combined into a pool for sequencing, and differences in TCR yield between samples came mainly from small differences in library volumes within the pool. Throughout the roughly 26-week study period, patients were also given weekly therapeutic DPC doses on the scalp. The patient cohort, mostly female, included alopecia areata with under or over 50% scalp involvement, alopecia totalis and alopecia universalis. The investigation overall reported the following: No change with DPC sensitization was found in the number of TCRs above 1 in 1000 frequency, and no evidence of global repertoire structure alterations was found. Patch test score correlated positively with the number of PT1 expanded TCRs, reaching significance at thresholds 8, 16 and 32 but not at 4. After repeated subsampling, the strength of the expansion versus patch-test correlation and the threshold at which it became significant changed. Because all patients had alopecia, a presumed autoimmune disease, the immune response of the patients might differ from that of healthy individuals. Expanded TCRs formed significantly more large CDR3 similarity clusters than pre-sensitization or healthy control sets, consistent with antigen-driven responses.

From the germline V gene, CDR1 is MDHEN and CDR2 is SYDVKM. Deletion took 6 bases off V and 7 bases off J, with a span of 15 bases between the germline ends. There are 14 amino acids in the CDR3, from cysteine to phenylalanine inclusive. The only DNA kept is the CDR3, 42 bases in frame from the first base. Library method: RACE. Reads for this sample came from a NextSeq 500. Library preparation attached unique molecular identifiers to individual cDNA molecules for quantitative, reproducible TCR counting. For every blood RNA sample, sequencing covered both the TCR alpha and TCR beta chains. From the authors' description of their analysis: A median of approximately 96,000 TCRs per sample was observed, with a range of about 23,224 to 690,600. The Decombinator software suite was used to annotate V, J and CDR3 in the TCR reads. For PS versus PT1 abundance plots, all samples were subsampled to the same number of TCRs (28,000). Expanded TCRs were defined as absent before sensitization and observed at least eight times at the 2-week time point. TCRdb itself trimmed the public reads at Q25 with fastp, ran MiXCR and retained productive beta chains. When rows share a CDR3 protein, they turn into one entry using the most common DNA and genes. TCRdb assigned the V and J calls; the authors' analysis was not used. The sample contains 80,000 to 95,000 distinct CDR3 sequences, approximately 11% of them found a single time. The ten largest clones capture 2.2% of the sample.

This chain joins TRBV28 to TRBJ2-2; the D gene identity is not certain. This clonotype was obtained from a man in his forties with alopecia areata. Some clones in this sample may be carry-over from other donors' samples. The source material was whole blood, sampled in connection with sensitization to the hapten diphenylcyclopropenone (DPC). The CDR3 protein: CASRTTSGHGELFF. The nucleotide sequence is TGTGCCAGCAGAACTACGTCGGGTCACGGGGAGCTGTTTTTT.